What follows are 21 T cell receptor beta chains derived from one specimen sequenced in a study of human T cells and chemical hapten exposure. Time point described: pre-sensitization, week 0. Treatment in this sample: therapeutic diphenylcyclopropenone sensitization with weekly scalp DPC. TCRdb re-analysed the RACE reads in MiXCR, keeping a single row per CDR3 protein. Among around 300,000 distinct CDR3 sequences, over 5% were seen once, and the ten largest hold 7% to 10%. The sequencing here drew on whole blood, taken in connection with sensitization to the hapten diphenylcyclopropenone (DPC). These receptors all stem from a woman younger than 30 with alopecia areata. Some clones in this sample may be carry-over from other donors' samples.

This clonotype came up a few times. The chain combines TRBV11-2 with TRBJ1-3, with D unclear. CDR3 length: 15 amino acids. Trimming removed 2 bases from V and 0 bases from J, with 8 bases in between. Germline V gene lookup returns CDR1 SGHAT and CDR2 FQNNGV. Here the CDR3 DNA reads TGTGCCAGCAGCTTAATTGGGTCCTCTGGAAACACCATATATTTT. Its translation is CASSLIGSSGNTIYF.

CDR3 sequence: CASSLAVDPRGDTQYF. CDR3 sequence (DNA): TGCGCCAGCAGCTTGGCCGTAGACCCAAGAGGAGATACGCAGTATTTT. V is TRBV5-1 and J is TRBJ2-3, with D unresolved. The CDR3 consists of 16 residues. CDR1 is SGHRS and CDR2 is YFSETQ in the germline V gene. Between the trimmed V and J ends, which lost 0 bases and 5 bases, there was a span of 16 bases.

This chain joins TRBV7-8 and TRBJ1-4, with 8 bases aligning to TRBD1. This CDR3 has 21 residues. Germline V gene sequence: CDR1 SGHVS, CDR2 FQNEAQ. V was clipped by 7 bases and J by 4 bases; unmatched bases: 26. DNA of the CDR3: TGTGCCAGCACGACCCGTTTGCGGACAGGGTTTTTTGTGGATGATAATGAAAAACTGTTTTTT. This sequence encodes CASTTRLRTGFFVDDNEKLFF.

There are many counts of this clonotype. This chain links TRBV7-9 with TRBJ2-7, with 7 bases that match TRBD1. V was clipped by 4 bases and J by 1 base; unmatched bases: 7. CDR3 size: 15 residues. Germline values: CDR1 SEHNR, CDR2 FQNEAQ (reference sequence). This chain's CDR3 is CASSSTTGRSYEQYF. The CDR3 DNA is TGTGCCAGCAGCTCTACGACAGGGCGGTCCTACGAGCAGTACTTC.

This clonotype was seen at least ten times. The chain links TRBV5-4 to TRBJ2-1; a weak D match, TRBD2 (5 bases). The V gene's germline CDR1 is SGHNT and CDR2 YYREEE (reference sequence). CDR3 length equals 16 residues. V was clipped by 5 bases and J by 0 bases, with 15 bases between them. Here the CDR3 reads CASSWERGSSYNEQFF. CDR3 sequence (DNA): TGTGCCAGCAGTTGGGAGAGAGGAAGCTCCTACAATGAGCAGTTCTTC.

This clonotype has a count of ten or more. The chain uses TRBV9 and TRBJ1-1, with no clear D. The germline gives CDR1 SGDLS, CDR2 YYNGEE. V lost 0 bases and J lost 5, with 8 bases in between. This CDR3 comprises 13 residues. CDR3 sequence reads: CASSVDVTTEAFF. The DNA for the CDR3 is TGTGCCAGCAGCGTAGACGTTACGACTGAAGCTTTCTTT.

This clonotype showed up many times. The CDR3 is CASSQGSLYGYTF. CDR3 DNA: TGTGCCAGCAGCCAGGGGTCTTTATATGGCTACACCTTC. The chain is built from TRBV5-5 and TRBJ1-2; tentative D call: TRBD1 (6 bases). The CDR3 is made up of 13 amino acids. Germline loops: CDR1 SGHKS, CDR2 YYEKEE (reference sequence). V lost 4 bases to trimming and J lost 5 bases, with 12 bases between them.

This clonotype was detected many times. The chain combines TRBV4-1 with TRBJ1-1; maybe TRBD1 (6 bases). Germline CDR1 MGHRA, CDR2 YSYEKL. With 0 bases removed from V and 1 base from J, the gap between germline ends came to 18 bases. This CDR3 is built from 18 residues. The CDR3, as DNA: TGCGCCAGCAGCCAAGAGAGGGGGAGGTCTGGGAGGAACACTGAAGCTTTCTTT. Its translation is CASSQERGRSGRNTEAFF.

This clonotype came up a few times. The chain employs TRBV6-2 or TRBV6-3 and TRBJ1-6, with 8 bases aligning to TRBD1. Trimming took 5 bases from V and 2 from J; bases not matched to a gene: 17. The length of the CDR3 is 20 residues. The germline V gene encodes CDR1 MNHEY and CDR2 SVGEGT. The CDR3 region is CASSKYYGTGHRAYNSPLHF. CDR3 nucleotides: TGTGCCAGCAGTAAATACTACGGGACAGGACATCGGGCCTATAATTCACCCCTCCACTTT.

The chain recombines TRBV19 with TRBJ1-2; TRBD1 matches 7 bases. The V segment lost 11 bases and the J segment 0 bases; nucleotides outside the gene matches: 6. The CDR3 sequence is 13 residues long. Germline CDR1 is LNHDA and CDR2 is SQIVND (reference sequence). CDR3 nucleotide sequence: TGTGCCTCCCGGGACAGTACTAACTATGGCTACACCTTC. It specifies CASRDSTNYGYTF.

This clonotype occurred a few times. The chain joins TRBV6-5 to TRBJ1-1; D call uncertain. The length of the CDR3 is 13 residues. Deletions cut 5 bases from V and 1 base from J, with 8 bases between. Germline V lookup: CDR1 MNHEY, CDR2 SVGAGI. CDR3 coding DNA: TGTGCCAGCAGTGATGGGCCGAACACTGAAGCTTTCTTT. Residues: CASSDGPNTEAFF.

The chain uses TRBV15 and TRBJ2-3, with D tentatively TRBD1 (6 bases). V was trimmed by 5 bases and J by 5 bases, leaving 17 bases between them. The CDR3 totals 15 residues. Germline V gene lookup returns CDR1 LNHNV and CDR2 YYDKDF (reference sequence). CDR3 sequence reads: CATSANREMGDTQYF. The CDR3 DNA reads TGTGCCACCAGCGCCAACAGGGAAATGGGAGATACGCAGTATTTT.

This rearrangement joins TRBV11-2 to TRBJ2-4; maybe TRBD2 (9 bases). The V end was cut by 5 bases, the J end by 0 bases, with 38 bases between. Germline values: CDR1 SGHAT, CDR2 FQNNGV. There are 24 residues in the CDR3. The CDR3 bases are TGTGCCAGCAGCCGCGGAAGCGGGACAGGTATTCGGAGCGGGGGGCCCGAAGCCAAAAACATTCAGTACTTC. Its translation is CASSRGSGTGIRSGGPEAKNIQYF.

This clonotype appeared a few times. The chain employs TRBV18 and TRBJ2-2, with D perhaps matching TRBD1 (5 bases). V lost 2 bases and J lost 2, with 12 bases in between. The length of the CDR3 is 16 residues. Looked up from germline, CDR1 is KGHSH and CDR2 is LQKENI. This chain's CDR3 is CASSPYQGYNTGELFF. CDR3 coding DNA: TGTGCCAGCTCACCATATCAGGGCTACAACACCGGGGAGCTGTTTTTT.

In this sample, this clonotype turned up many times. This chain connects TRBV7-3 to TRBJ2-1; perhaps TRBD1 as D (6 bases). Germline CDR1 SGHTA, CDR2 FQGTGA. Trimming shortened V by 2 bases and J by 4 bases, and 15 bases separated the two germline ends. The CDR3 is 16 amino acids. The CDR3 here is CASSLRLQGNYNEQFF. The CDR3 DNA reads TGTGCCAGCAGCTTACGGCTTCAGGGGAATTACAATGAGCAGTTCTTC. Together with reference TRBV7-3 and TRBJ2-1, the CDR3 gives the full variable domain: GAGVSQTPSNKVTEKGKYVELRCDPISGHTALYWYRQSLGQGPEFLIYFQGTGAADDSGLPNDRFFAVRPEGSVSTLKIQRTERGDSAVYLCASSLRLQGNYNEQFFGPGTRLTVL.

In this sample, this clonotype turned up many times. The chain combines TRBV6-6 with TRBJ1-2; D uncertain. Germline V CDR1 and CDR2: MNHNY, SVGAGI (reference sequence). Trimming removed 2 bases from V and 2 bases from J, with 6 bases in between. The CDR3 length is 13 residues. In DNA form, the CDR3 reads TGTGCCAGCAGTTACGATTTAAACTATGGCTACACCTTC. Translation gives CASSYDLNYGYTF.

This clonotype was counted ten times or more. The chain links TRBV7-2 to TRBJ2-3; TRBD2 matches at 14 bases. The CDR3 is made up of 15 amino acids. The V and J ends lost 4 bases and 4 bases, in that order; junction bases with no gene match: 1. Looked up from germline, CDR1 is SGHTA and CDR2 is FQGNSA. In nucleotides, the CDR3 is TGTGCCAGCAGCTGGACTAGCGGGGGGCCAGATACGCAGTATTTT. Protein: CASSWTSGGPDTQYF.

The table lists this clonotype with a few counts. This chain uses TRBV3-1 with TRBJ2-1; 11 positions agree with TRBD2. CDR3 size: 15 residues. The V segment lost 4 bases and the J segment 8 bases; nucleotides outside the gene matches: 7. Germline V CDR1 and CDR2: LGHDT, YNNKEL (reference sequence). In nucleotides, the CDR3 is TGTGCCAGCAGCCCAATAGCGGGGGGGGGCTATGAGCAGTTCTTC. Protein: CASSPIAGGGYEQFF.

This clonotype was picked up many times. The chain's CDR3 is CASTSHMNRATGELFF. CDR3 coding DNA: TGTGCCAGCACCTCCCACATGAACAGGGCTACCGGGGAGCTGTTTTTT. The genes are TRBV6-5 and TRBJ2-2; possible D gene TRBD1, 6 bases. The V gene lost 7 bases and the J gene lost 5 bases, with 20 bases spanning the gap. CDR3 length: 16 residues. Per the germline V gene, CDR1 is MNHEY and CDR2 is SVGAGI.

This clonotype came up a few times. This chain connects TRBV20-1 to TRBJ1-6; no reliable D call. Germline assignment: CDR1 DFQATT and CDR2 SNEGSKA (reference sequence). The CDR3 totals 18 residues. V was clipped by 5 bases and J by 8 bases, with 28 bases between them. The CDR3, as DNA: TGCAGTGCTCACAAAGATGCCGGGATTCCGAATTGGGATTCACCCCTCCACTTT. This translates into CSAHKDAGIPNWDSPLHF.

The chain uses TRBV6-6 and TRBJ2-3, with D possibly called TRBD1 or TRBD2 (5 bases each). This CDR3 comprises 13 residues. Germline V gives CDR1 MNHNY, CDR2 SVGAGI (reference sequence). Trimming shortened V by 2 bases and J by 4 bases, and 7 bases separated the two germline ends. This CDR3 reads CASSYRGPDTQYF. The CDR3 DNA is TGTGCCAGCAGTTACCGGGGACCAGATACGCAGTATTTT.